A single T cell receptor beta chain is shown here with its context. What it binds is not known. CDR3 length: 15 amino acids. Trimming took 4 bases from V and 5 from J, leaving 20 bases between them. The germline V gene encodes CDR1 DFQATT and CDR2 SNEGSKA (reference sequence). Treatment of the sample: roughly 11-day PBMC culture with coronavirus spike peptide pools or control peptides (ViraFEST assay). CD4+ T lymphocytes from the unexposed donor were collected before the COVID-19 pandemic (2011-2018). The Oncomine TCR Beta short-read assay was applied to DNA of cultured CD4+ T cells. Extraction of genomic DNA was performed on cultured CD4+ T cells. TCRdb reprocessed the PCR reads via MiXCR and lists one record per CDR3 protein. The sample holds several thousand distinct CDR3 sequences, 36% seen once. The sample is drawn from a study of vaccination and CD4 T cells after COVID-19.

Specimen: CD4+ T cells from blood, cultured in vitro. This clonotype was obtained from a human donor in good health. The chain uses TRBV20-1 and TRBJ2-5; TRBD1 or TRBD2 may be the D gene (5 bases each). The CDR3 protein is CSATRHQMRGETQYF. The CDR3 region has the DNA TGCAGTGCTACGCGGCACCAGATGAGGGGCGAGACCCAGTACTTC.